These 18 T cell receptor beta chains were sequenced from one sample in a study of Ad26.COV2.S vaccination and SARS-CoV-2 variants. The treatment is: around 19 received Ad26.COV2.S at low or high dose, single or two shots; five or six received placebo; per-sample allocation not given. Samples were taken on day 63 after the first vaccine or placebo injection. Libraries were prepared by immunoSEQ multiplex PCR; TCRdb keeps only in-frame clonotypes and omits some of them. The sample shows approximately 400,000 clones, 70% to 90% of them seen only once. The material was peripheral blood, obtained in a trial of Ad26.COV2.S vaccine versus placebo. The receptors were gathered from a person between 18 and 65 years old who received the Ad26.COV2.S COVID-19 vaccine or a placebo.

The rearrangement joins TRBV2 to TRBJ1-1; D possibly corresponds to TRBD1 (6 bases). V was shortened by 6 bases and J by 4 bases, with 12 bases between the two germline ends. Germline CDR1 is SNHLY and CDR2 is FYNNEI. The CDR3 loop spans 13 amino acids. CDR3 amino acids: CASRVDRLTEAFF. The CDR3, as DNA: TGTGCCAGCAGAGTTGACAGGCTCACTGAAGCTTTCTTT. The whole variable domain, filled in from reference TRBV2 and TRBJ1-1, reads EPEVTQTPSHQVTQMGQEVILRCVPISNHLYFYWYRQILGQKVEFLVSFYNNEISEKSEIFDDQFSVERPDGSNFTLKIRSTKLEDSAMYFCASRVDRLTEAFFGQGTRLTVV.

This clone appeared a few times. CDR3 sequence (DNA): TGTGCCAGCAAGGGGACTCGACCCTCCGGGGAGCTGTTTTTT. Translated: CASKGTRPSGELFF. The chain employs TRBV2 and TRBJ2-2; D is perhaps TRBD2 (6 bases). Germline values: CDR1 SNHLY, CDR2 FYNNEI. The V end was cut by 7 bases, the J end by 6 bases, with 15 bases between. The CDR3 is made up of 14 amino acids.

The V call is TRBV2, the J call TRBJ2-3; tentatively, D is TRBD2 (5 bases). CDR1 and CDR2 from the germline V gene are SNHLY and FYNNEI. The CDR3 is 15 residues long. The V gene lost 6 bases and the J gene lost 6 bases, with 19 bases spanning the gap. CDR3 loop: CASRALVSLGDTQYF. CDR3 DNA sequence: TGTGCCAGCAGGGCACTAGTTTCATTGGGGGATACGCAGTATTTT.

This rearrangement joins TRBV12-3 or TRBV12-4 to TRBJ1-2; D remains unclear. The V gene lost 5 bases and the J gene lost 8 bases, with 15 bases spanning the gap. The CDR3 is 13 residues long. CDR3 sequence: CASSPTALVGYTF. The CDR3 DNA reads TGTGCCAGCAGTCCCACAGCTCTCGTAGGCTACACCTTC.

V usage is TRBV2 and J usage is TRBJ2-7; the match to TRBD1 covers 8 bases. The CDR3 totals 13 residues. J was trimmed by 3 bases and V by 6 bases; bases with no gene match: 4. From germline, CDR1 is SNHLY and CDR2 FYNNEI. CDR3 residues: CASSGDRIYEQYF. CDR3 coding DNA: TGTGCCAGCAGCGGGGACAGGATCTACGAGCAGTACTTC.

The rearrangement uses TRBV19 and TRBJ2-1, with 7 bases that match TRBD2. This CDR3 has 18 residues. With 1 base clipped from V and 2 bases from J, the junction kept 11 bases outside the gene matches. Germline V gene sequence: CDR1 LNHDA, CDR2 SQIVND (reference sequence). The CDR3: CASSIGGVGGGAYNEQFF. The CDR3 nucleotides read TGTGCCAGTAGTATAGGAGGCGTTGGCGGGGGAGCCTACAATGAGCAGTTCTTC. Looking up the rest from reference TRBV19 and TRBJ2-1 gives the full variable domain: DGGITQSPKYLFRKEGQNVTLSCEQNLNHDAMYWYRQDPGQGLRLIYYSQIVNDFQKGDIAEGYSVSREKKESFPLTVTSAQKNPTAFYLCASSIGGVGGGAYNEQFFGPGTRLTVL.

V gene TRBV11-3 combines with J gene TRBJ2-3, with 7 bases aligning to TRBD1. There are 15 residues in the CDR3. Trimming cost V 0 bases and J 3 bases; bases outside gene matches: 3. From germline, CDR1 is SGHNT and CDR2 YENEEA. The CDR3 coding sequence is TGTGCCAGCAGCTTAGAAGGGGGCAAAACAGATACGCAGTATTTT. This sequence encodes CASSLEGGKTDTQYF.

J is TRBJ2-5 and V is TRBV4-1, with D perhaps matching TRBD2 (5 bases). The V end lost 0 bases, the J end lost 5 bases, and 10 bases lay between the germline ends. Germline V gives CDR1 MGHRA, CDR2 YSYEKL. The CDR3 has 14 amino acids. The CDR3 DNA reads TGCGCCAGCAGCCAAGACGGGAACAAGGAGACCCAGTACTTC. Protein product: CASSQDGNKETQYF.

The CDR3: CASRREGQDTYEQYF. The CDR3 nucleotides read TGTGCCAGCAGGAGGGAGGGACAGGACACCTACGAGCAGTACTTC. The V call is TRBV2, the J call TRBJ2-7, with D maybe TRBD1 (8 bases). V lost 6 bases to trimming and J lost 2 bases, with 17 bases between them. The CDR3 covers 15 residues. From germline, CDR1 is SNHLY and CDR2 FYNNEI.

The chain links TRBV19 to TRBJ1-1; a weak D match, TRBD1 (5 bases). V lost 3 bases to trimming and J lost 1 base, with 9 bases between them. Germline CDR1 is LNHDA and CDR2 is SQIVND (reference sequence). The CDR3 contains 14 residues. The CDR3 spells CASSIEGPNTEAFF. CDR3 nucleotide sequence: TGTGCCAGTAGTATTGAGGGGCCGAACACTGAAGCTTTCTTT.

The V and J genes are TRBV10-1 and TRBJ2-3; 8 bases fit TRBD2. This CDR3 has 15 amino acids. In germline, CDR1 is WNHNN, CDR2 SYGVQD (reference sequence). With 3 bases clipped from V and 4 bases from J, the junction kept 6 bases outside the gene matches. The DNA of the CDR3 is TGCGCCAGCAGTGACCGGGGGGGCTGGGCAGATACGCAGTATTTT. This sequence encodes CASSDRGGWADTQYF.

The chain couples TRBV13 to TRBJ1-2; TRBD1 might be the D (6 bases). Trimming left V 3 bases short and J 4 bases short, with 15 bases between. Germline values: CDR1 PRHDT, CDR2 FYEKMQ (reference sequence). The CDR3 contains 15 residues. The CDR3 region has the DNA TGTGCCAGCAGCTTTTTAGAGACAGGAATCTATGGCTACACCTTC. Protein sequence: CASSFLETGIYGYTF.

DNA for the CDR3: TGTGCCAGCAGTTCCATAGGGGAGAGCACCGGGGAGCTGTTTTTT. Translated: CASSSIGESTGELFF. V usage is TRBV6-5 and J usage is TRBJ2-2; D might be TRBD1 or TRBD2, each matching 5 bases. The V gene's germline CDR1 is MNHEY and CDR2 SVGAGI. The CDR3 extends over 15 amino acids. Trimming cost V 4 bases and J 4 bases, with 13 bases left between them.

J is TRBJ1-6 and V is TRBV6-2 or TRBV6-3; the D gene is possibly TRBD1 (5 bases). CDR1 is MNHEY and CDR2 is SVGEGT in the germline V gene. The CDR3 runs 14 residues. V lost 5 bases and J 7 bases, leaving 12 bases between the germline ends. The CDR3 DNA reads as TGTGCCAGCAGTCCGGGACGGTTAAATTCACCCCTCCACTTT. Encoded protein: CASSPGRLNSPLHF.

The sample holds many counts of this clone. The chain joins TRBV3-1 (or the pseudogene TRBV3-2) to TRBJ2-7; D call uncertain. Germline V lookup: CDR1 LGHDT, CDR2 YNNKEL (reference sequence). Deletions cut 5 bases from V and 0 bases from J, with 11 bases between. The CDR3 loop spans 14 amino acids. The CDR3 region is CASSKRLDSYEQYF. The CDR3 DNA reads TGTGCCAGCAGCAAACGCCTCGACTCCTACGAGCAGTACTTC.

The V call is TRBV6-5, the J call TRBJ1-2; D might be TRBD1 (5 bases). Germline CDR1 reads MNHEY; CDR2 reads SVGAGI. The CDR3 is 15 amino acids. V was cut by 2 bases and J by 2 bases, with 12 bases left in between. CDR3: CASSYGGRVNYGYTF. CDR3 nucleotide sequence: TGTGCCAGCAGTTACGGGGGACGGGTAAACTATGGCTACACCTTC.

This clone was detected once. An end of the junction does not agree with germline; a read error may underlie this. The V gene is TRBV25-1, the J gene TRBJ2-4; no clear D. The CDR3 runs to 16 residues. Germline V gene data show CDR1 as MGHDK and CDR2 as SYGVNS. DNA of the CDR3: TGTGCCAGCAGTGGTAAAATAGGGAAAGCCCAAAACATTCAGTACTTC. This translates into CASSGKIGKAQNIQYF.

This clone was detected ten times or more. This chain links TRBV7-9 with TRBJ1-2; 9 bases are shared with TRBD1. The CDR3 is 13 residues long. V dropped 3 bases and J dropped 8; count of bases not matched to a gene: 4. CDR1 is SEHNR and CDR2 is FQNEAQ in the germline V gene (reference sequence). CDR3 protein: CASSFTGGEGYTF. CDR3 DNA sequence: TGTGCCAGCAGCTTTACAGGGGGCGAGGGCTACACCTTC.